These T cell receptor beta chains were read from a single sample in a study of T cells in tuberculosis. TCRdb's copy holds only in-frame clones and misses some; the assay was immunoSEQ multiplex PCR. This sample has tens of thousands of clones, with 85% to 95% found just once. Sequenced input: PBMCs. The receptors stem from a donor aged 10 to 29 with latent tuberculosis or without tuberculosis infection. Some clones in this sample may be carry-over from other donors' samples. Each CDR3 is given with its conserved first and last residue. The D gene is left open where the match is weak. Expanded clones are given a class, and other clones once, few, many or no size at all.

j_gene,v_gene,len,abundance,d_gene,CDR3aa,CDR3nt
TRBJ2-3,TRBV7-8,16,NA,TRBD1,CASNHFGQAGTDTQYF,TGTGCCAGCAACCATTTCGGACAGGCTGGCACAGATACGCAGTATTTT
TRBJ1-1,TRBV30,14,once,TRBD1,CAWSLGQGGTEAFF,TGTGCCTGGAGTTTAGGACAGGGCGGCACTGAAGCTTTCTTT
TRBJ1-1,TRBV4-3,14,NA,TRBD1,CASSFGQENTEAFF,TGCGCCAGCAGCTTTGGACAGGAGAACACTGAAGCTTTCTTT
TRBJ2-7,TRBV19,15,NA,TRBD1,CASSTVTGLRYEQYF,TGTGCCAGTAGTACGGTGACAGGGTTGCGCTACGAGCAGTACTTC
TRBJ2-7,TRBV5-1,15,NA,TRBD2,CASSFSVAGGREQYF,TGCGCCAGCAGCTTTTCGGTAGCGGGAGGGCGCGAGCAGTACTTC
TRBJ2-7,TRBV6-5,15,once,TRBD1,CASRVSGTGGYEQYF,TGTGCCAGCAGGGTCTCGGGGACAGGGGGCTACGAGCAGTACTTC
TRBJ1-4,TRBV5-8,15,NA,NA,CASSSQVATNEKLFF,TGTGCCAGCAGCTCTCAGGTGGCAACTAATGAAAAACTGTTTTTT
TRBJ1-2,TRBV9,13,NA,NA,CASSIRGDYGYTF,TGTGCCAGCAGCATCAGGGGAGACTATGGCTACACCTTC
TRBJ2-3,TRBV27,15,NA,NA,CASSLENQVTDTQYF,TGTGCCAGCAGTTTAGAGAACCAAGTCACAGATACGCAGTATTTT
TRBJ1-2,TRBV18,13,NA,NA,CASSPDSIYGYTF,TGTGCCAGCTCACCCGACAGTATCTATGGCTACACCTTC
TRBJ1-2,TRBV4-1,17,NA,NA,CASSQETGRAANYGYTF,TGCGCCAGCAGCCAAGAGACTGGGCGGGCAGCTAACTATGGCTACACCTTC
TRBJ2-2,TRBV27,11,NA,NA,CASMRNGELFF,TGTGCCAGCATGAGGAACGGGGAGCTGTTTTTT
TRBJ2-1,TRBV4-1,13,NA,TRBD2,CASSQDPGGVGFF,TGCGCCAGCAGCCAAGATCCCGGGGGGGTGGGGTTCTTC
TRBJ2-7,TRBV5-1,13,NA,TRBD2,CASSLTLGGSKYF,TGCGCCAGCAGCTTGACGTTGGGGGGGAGTAAGTACTTC
TRBJ1-5,TRBV19,15,NA,NA,CASSQEVGTNQPQHF,TGTGCCAGTAGTCAGGAGGTCGGAACTAATCAGCCCCAGCATTTT
TRBJ2-3,TRBV29-1,16,NA,TRBD2,CSVEVGSGAIGDTQYF,TGCAGCGTTGAAGTGGGTAGCGGGGCCATTGGGGATACGCAGTATTTT
TRBJ2-1,TRBV2,15,NA,NA,CATRLGRGSYNEQFF,TGTGCCACCCGACTAGGGCGGGGCTCCTACAATGAGCAGTTCTTC
TRBJ2-7,TRBV21-1,13,NA,NA,CASSKVRAGEQYF,TGTGCCAGCAGCAAAGTCAGGGCAGGAGAGCAGTACTTC
TRBJ1-6,TRBV27,17,NA,NA,CASSLSGRTPGNSPLHF,TGTGCCAGCAGTTTATCGGGGAGGACGCCAGGGAATTCACCCCTCCACTTT
TRBJ1-2,TRBV6-5,14,NA,NA,CASSYSDSPYGYTF,TGTGCCAGCAGTTACTCCGACTCACCGTATGGCTACACCTTC
TRBJ2-5,TRBV4-3,15,NA,NA,CASSPHAGVPGTQYF,TGCGCCAGCAGCCCTCACGCTGGAGTACCGGGGACCCAGTACTTC
TRBJ2-6,TRBV29-1,17,NA,TRBD2,CSVRLGGGTSGANVLTF,TGCAGCGTTCGACTGGGCGGGGGAACCTCTGGGGCCAACGTCCTGACTTTC
TRBJ1-5,TRBV28,14,NA,NA,CASSLAGGNQPQHF,TGTGCCAGCAGTTTAGCAGGCGGCAATCAGCCCCAGCATTTT
TRBJ1-5,TRBV19,17,NA,TRBD1,CASSINPGQGHHQPQHF,TGTGCCAGTAGTATAAACCCGGGACAGGGACACCATCAGCCCCAGCATTTT
TRBJ2-7,TRBV27,15,NA,NA,CASSAKGGWSYEQYF,TGTGCCAGCAGCGCAAAAGGGGGATGGTCCTACGAGCAGTACTTC
TRBJ1-1,TRBV5-5,16,NA,NA,CASSPRPGGGHTEAFF,TGTGCCAGCAGCCCACGGCCTGGGGGAGGTCACACTGAAGCTTTCTTT
TRBJ1-2,TRBV30,14,NA,NA,CAWKWQGSFYGYTF,TGTGCCTGGAAGTGGCAGGGCTCTTTCTATGGCTACACCTTC
TRBJ2-1,TRBV7-7,15,NA,TRBD1,CASSTGQGAYNEQFF,TGTGCCAGCAGCACCGGACAGGGAGCCTACAATGAGCAGTTCTTC
TRBJ2-3,TRBV5-1,16,NA,NA,CASSLIGVPSTDTQYF,TGCGCCAGCAGCTTGATAGGGGTTCCTAGCACAGATACGCAGTATTTT
TRBJ1-1,TRBV18,13,NA,NA,CASSRVRETEAFF,TGTGCCAGCTCCCGCGTGAGGGAAACTGAAGCTTTCTTT
TRBJ1-2,TRBV6-5,12,NA,TRBD1,CASRGTVEGLTF,TGTGCCAGCAGGGGGACAGTGGAGGGTCTCACCTTC
TRBJ2-1,TRBV6-4,15,NA,TRBD2,CASSEASGKDNEQFF,TGTGCCAGCAGTGAGGCTAGCGGGAAGGACAATGAGCAGTTCTTC
TRBJ2-4,TRBV19,15,NA,NA,CASSKAQGVKNIQYF,TGTGCCAGTAGTAAGGCCCAGGGCGTAAAAAACATTCAGTACTTC
TRBJ1-1,TRBV5-4,14,NA,NA,CASSFSGANTEAFF,TGTGCCAGCAGCTTCTCGGGAGCGAACACTGAAGCTTTCTTT
TRBJ2-7,TRBV5-4,12,NA,NA,CASSSGLGEQYF,TGTGCCAGCAGCTCGGGACTCGGCGAGCAGTACTTC
TRBJ1-1,TRBV29-1,12,NA,NA,CSARREGTEAFF,TGCAGCGCCCGAAGGGAGGGCACTGAAGCTTTCTTT
TRBJ2-3,TRBV2,16,NA,NA,CASSDGRIILTDTQYF,TGTGCCAGCAGTGACGGTCGTATTATCCTCACAGATACGCAGTATTTT
TRBJ1-5,TRBV6-6,15,NA,TRBD1,CASRYSETGDQPQHF,TGTGCCAGCAGATATTCGGAGACAGGGGATCAGCCCCAGCATTTT
TRBJ2-3,TRBV19,14,NA,NA,CASTLTPRTDTQYF,TGTGCCAGTACCCTCACTCCGCGTACAGATACGCAGTATTTT
TRBJ2-6,TRBV5-1,17,NA,NA,CASSLLTSTAGANVLTF,TGCGCCAGCAGCTTGTTGACTAGTACTGCTGGGGCCAACGTCCTGACTTTC
TRBJ1-5,TRBV7-2,13,NA,NA,CASSLAGGQPQHF,TGTGCCAGCAGCTTAGCAGGGGGTCAGCCCCAGCATTTT